Listed here are 5 T cell receptor beta chains from one sample, sequenced in a study of blood T cell repertoires in COVID-19. Repertoires were generated with immunoSEQ multiplex PCR, while TCRdb's copy carries only in-frame clones and drops some. This sample carries about 310,000 clones, about 91% of them seen once, and the ten largest clones take about 9.9%. Sequenced input: PBMCs or T cells enriched from blood (not recorded which). The receptor set was obtained from a woman between 35 and 50 years old who had recovered from COVID-19.

This clone came up once. V gene TRBV28 combines with J gene TRBJ2-7, with 10 positions matching TRBD2. The germline V gene has CDR1 MDHEN and CDR2 SYDVKM. The CDR3 has 19 amino acids. The V gene end was trimmed by 3 bases and the J gene end by 0 bases; junction bases not matched to a gene: 14. The CDR3 spells CASSFGSSGSNPFSYEQYF. Here the CDR3 DNA reads TGTGCCAGCAGTTTTGGTTCTAGCGGGAGTAATCCGTTCTCCTACGAGCAGTACTTC.

This chain joins TRBV5-1 and TRBJ2-1, with 11 positions matching TRBD2. The junction had 8 bases not matched to a gene; V was cut back by 0 bases and J by 9 bases. Germline V CDR1 and CDR2: SGHRS, YFSETQ. The CDR3 covers 16 residues. This chain's CDR3 is CASSLVAGGPTGEQFF. For the CDR3, the DNA is TGCGCCAGCAGCTTGGTAGCGGGAGGGCCCACAGGTGAGCAGTTCTTC. Full variable domain (outside the CDR3, taken from reference TRBV5-1 and TRBJ2-1): KAGVTQTPRYLIKTRGQQVTLSCSPISGHRSVSWYQQTPGQGLQFLFEYFSETQRNKGNFPGRFSGRQFSNSRSEMNVSTLELGDSALYLCASSLVAGGPTGEQFFGPGTRLTVL.

The chain is built from TRBV19 and TRBJ1-5, with 10 bases aligning to TRBD1. Germline CDR1 LNHDA, CDR2 SQIVND (reference sequence). After removal of 1 base from V and 6 bases from J, the junction contained 6 bases not matched to a gene. This CDR3 is built from 16 residues. The CDR3, as DNA: TGTGCCAGTAGTATAGGGGAGACAGGGGGCAGTCAGCCCCAGCATTTT. It encodes CASSIGETGGSQPQHF. The full variable domain, with the rest looked up from reference TRBV19 and TRBJ1-5, is DGGITQSPKYLFRKEGQNVTLSCEQNLNHDAMYWYRQDPGQGLRLIYYSQIVNDFQKGDIAEGYSVSREKKESFPLTVTSAQKNPTAFYLCASSIGETGGSQPQHFGDGTRLSIL.

The chain carries TRBV5-6 and TRBJ1-1, with D unclear. CDR1 SGHDT and CDR2 YYEEEE come from the germline V gene. CDR3 size: 12 residues. V was shortened by 3 bases and J by 5 bases, with 8 bases between the two germline ends. CDR3 DNA sequence: TGTGCCAGCAGCTGGGCGGGGACTGAAGCTTTCTTT. It yields the protein CASSWAGTEAFF.

The chain combines TRBV24-1 with TRBJ2-1, with D unresolved. The germline V gene has CDR1 KGHDR and CDR2 SFDVKD. The V end was cut by 1 base, the J end by 9 bases, with 6 bases between. The CDR3 has 12 residues. CDR3 region: CATSDFLSEQFF. The CDR3 bases are TGTGCCACCAGTGATTTTCTAAGTGAGCAGTTCTTC.